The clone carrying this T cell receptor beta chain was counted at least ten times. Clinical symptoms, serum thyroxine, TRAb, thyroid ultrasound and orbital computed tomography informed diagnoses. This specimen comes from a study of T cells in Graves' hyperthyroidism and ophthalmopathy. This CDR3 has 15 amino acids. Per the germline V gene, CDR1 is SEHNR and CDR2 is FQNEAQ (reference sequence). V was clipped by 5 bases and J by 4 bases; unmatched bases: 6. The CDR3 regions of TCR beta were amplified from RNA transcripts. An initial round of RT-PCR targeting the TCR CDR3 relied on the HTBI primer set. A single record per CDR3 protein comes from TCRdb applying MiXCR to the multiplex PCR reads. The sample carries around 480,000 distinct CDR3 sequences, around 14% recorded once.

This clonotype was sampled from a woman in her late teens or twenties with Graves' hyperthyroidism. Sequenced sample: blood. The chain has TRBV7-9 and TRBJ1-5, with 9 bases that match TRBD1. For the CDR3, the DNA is TGTGCCAGCAGCGCCTTACAGGGGGCGAATCAGCCCCAGCATTTT. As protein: CASSALQGANQPQHF.